The clone carrying this TCR beta chain was counted once. Its target is unknown. The study drew its donors from healthy HIV-negative adults without recent acute infections or vaccinations. This record belongs to a study of shared clonotypes between healthy human individuals. Study results and caveats: When naive CD4 clonotypes were compared across a few donors, 4% to 5.5% were shared.

V was clipped by 5 bases and J by 5 bases; unmatched bases: 5. The CDR3 runs 13 residues. Germline CDR1 and CDR2: SGHTA and FQGNSA. The protocol was immunoSEQ multiplex PCR, while the TCRdb copy is restricted to in-frame clones and leaves out a portion. The table has some 1,100,000 clones, approximately 80% seen once. The chain couples TRBV7-2 to TRBJ2-5; 7 nucleotides match TRBD1. The sequence derives from a young man in good health. Some clones in this sample may be carry-over from other donors' samples. Sequencing input: memory CD4+ T cells from PBMCs. Subset indicated: CD45RA-negative fraction. The CDR3 protein is CASSRDSRETQYF. For the CDR3, the DNA is TGTGCCAGCAGCCGGGACAGCCGGGAGACCCAGTACTTC.